This paragraph covers one T cell receptor beta chain sequence. Its antigen is not known. The data are from a study of OX40 agonist ivuxolimab in advanced cancers. Study-level background: Among those enrolled, mean age was about 63 years (range roughly 23 to 79) and about 79% were male. Study results and limitations: At 0.1 to 3.0 mg/kg, clonal expansion of CD4+ and CD8+ blood T cells had occurred by week 6. Expanded clones were, on average, more numerous among CD8+ T cells than CD4+.

The method was immunoSEQ multiplex PCR; TCRdb's version includes in-frame clones alone and lacks a portion of them. Of tens of thousands of clones listed, 90% are singletons. The V end lost 6 bases, the J end lost 9 bases, and 12 bases lay between the germline ends. The CDR3 totals 12 residues. Germline assignment: CDR1 MDHEN and CDR2 SYDVKM. The rearrangement uses TRBV28 and TRBJ1-5; D not resolved. The TCR originated in an adult with an advanced solid tumor such as melanoma, head and neck, liver or kidney cancer. This material consisted of CD4+ or CD8+ T cells sorted from blood, taken in a trial of the OX40 agonist ivuxolimab. DNA of the CDR3: TGTGCCAGCAGACCCACCTCGGGGCCCCAGCATTTT. It specifies CASRPTSGPQHF. Drawing the rest from reference TRBV28 and TRBJ1-5, the complete variable domain is DVKVTQSSRYLVKRTGEKVFLECVQDMDHENMFWYRQDPGLGLRLIYFSYDVKMKEKGDIPEGYSVSREKKERFSLILESASTNQTSMYLCASRPTSGPQHFGDGTRLSIL.